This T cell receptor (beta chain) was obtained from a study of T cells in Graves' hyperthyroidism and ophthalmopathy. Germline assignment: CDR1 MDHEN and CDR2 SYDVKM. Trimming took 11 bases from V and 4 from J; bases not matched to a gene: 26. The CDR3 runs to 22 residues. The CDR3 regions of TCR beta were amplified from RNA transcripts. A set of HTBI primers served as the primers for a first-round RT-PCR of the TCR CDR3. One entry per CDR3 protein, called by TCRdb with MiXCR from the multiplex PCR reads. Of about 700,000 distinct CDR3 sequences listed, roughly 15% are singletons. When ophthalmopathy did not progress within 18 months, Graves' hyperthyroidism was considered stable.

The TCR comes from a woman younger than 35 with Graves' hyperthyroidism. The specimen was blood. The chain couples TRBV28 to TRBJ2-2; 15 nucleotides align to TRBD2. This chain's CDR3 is CACHTVRRARTSGREFTGELFF. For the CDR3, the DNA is TGTGCCTGCCATACCGTGAGACGGGCCAGGACTAGCGGGAGGGAATTCACCGGGGAGCTGTTTTTT.